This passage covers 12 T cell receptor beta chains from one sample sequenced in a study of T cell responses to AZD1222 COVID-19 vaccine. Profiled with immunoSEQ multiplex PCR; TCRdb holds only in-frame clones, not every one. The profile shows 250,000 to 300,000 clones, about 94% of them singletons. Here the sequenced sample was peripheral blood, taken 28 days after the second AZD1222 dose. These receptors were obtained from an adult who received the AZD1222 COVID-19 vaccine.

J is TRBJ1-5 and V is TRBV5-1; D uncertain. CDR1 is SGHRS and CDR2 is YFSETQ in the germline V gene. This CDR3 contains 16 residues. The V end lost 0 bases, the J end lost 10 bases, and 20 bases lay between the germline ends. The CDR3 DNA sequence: TGCGCCAGCAGCTTGGCGGGCTCTCTTTTCGGGAGTCCCCAGCATTTT. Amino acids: CASSLAGSLFGSPQHF.

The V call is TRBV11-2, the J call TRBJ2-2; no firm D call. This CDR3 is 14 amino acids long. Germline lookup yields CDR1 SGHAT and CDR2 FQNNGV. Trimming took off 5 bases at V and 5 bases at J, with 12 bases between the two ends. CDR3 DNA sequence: TGTGCCAGCAGCCCCGGGCTGGTAACCGGGGAGCTGTTTTTT. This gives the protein CASSPGLVTGELFF.

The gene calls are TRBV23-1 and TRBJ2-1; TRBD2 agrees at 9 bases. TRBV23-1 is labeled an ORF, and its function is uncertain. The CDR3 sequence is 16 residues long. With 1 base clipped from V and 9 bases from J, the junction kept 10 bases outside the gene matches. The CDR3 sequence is CASSQWREGRMVEQFF. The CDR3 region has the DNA TGCGCCAGCAGTCAATGGCGGGAGGGCCGTATGGTTGAGCAGTTCTTC.

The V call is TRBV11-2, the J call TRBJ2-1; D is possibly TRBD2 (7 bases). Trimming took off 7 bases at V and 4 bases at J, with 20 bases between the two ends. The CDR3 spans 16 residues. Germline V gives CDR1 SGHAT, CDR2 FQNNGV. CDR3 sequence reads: CASTPLRGEGYNEQFF. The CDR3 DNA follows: TGTGCCAGCACCCCACTTAGGGGGGAGGGTTACAATGAGCAGTTCTTC.

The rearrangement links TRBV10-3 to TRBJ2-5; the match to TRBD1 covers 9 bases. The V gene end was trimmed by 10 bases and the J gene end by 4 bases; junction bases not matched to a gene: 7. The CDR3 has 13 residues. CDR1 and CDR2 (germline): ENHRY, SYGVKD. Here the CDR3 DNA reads TGTGCCACGGTGGGACAGGGCGGAGAGACCCAGTACTTC. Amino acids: CATVGQGGETQYF.

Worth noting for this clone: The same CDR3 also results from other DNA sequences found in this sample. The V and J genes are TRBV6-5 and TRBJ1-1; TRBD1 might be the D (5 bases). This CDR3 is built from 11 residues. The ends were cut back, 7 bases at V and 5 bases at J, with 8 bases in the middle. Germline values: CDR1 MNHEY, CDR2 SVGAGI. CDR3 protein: CASTQGTEAFF. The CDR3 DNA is TGTGCCAGCACCCAGGGTACTGAAGCTTTCTTT.

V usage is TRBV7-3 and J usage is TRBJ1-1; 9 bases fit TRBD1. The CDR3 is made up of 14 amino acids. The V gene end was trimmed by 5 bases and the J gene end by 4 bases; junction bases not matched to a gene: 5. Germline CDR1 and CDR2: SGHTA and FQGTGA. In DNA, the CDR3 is TGTGCCAGCAGCCCGGACAGGGGAAGCACTGAAGCTTTCTTT. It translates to CASSPDRGSTEAFF.

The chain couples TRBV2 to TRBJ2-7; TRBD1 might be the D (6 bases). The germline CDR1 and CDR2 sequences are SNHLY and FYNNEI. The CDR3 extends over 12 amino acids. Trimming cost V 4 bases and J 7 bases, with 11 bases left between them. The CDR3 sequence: CASSGRGNEQYF. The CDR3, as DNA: TGTGCCAGCAGTGGCAGGGGTAATGAGCAGTACTTC.

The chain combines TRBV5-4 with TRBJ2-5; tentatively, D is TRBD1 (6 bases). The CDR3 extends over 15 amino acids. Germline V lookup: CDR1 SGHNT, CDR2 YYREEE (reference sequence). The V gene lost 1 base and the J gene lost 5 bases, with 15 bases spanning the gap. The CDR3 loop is CASSLSIGQSETQYF. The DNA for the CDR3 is TGTGCCAGCAGCTTGAGTATAGGACAGTCGGAGACCCAGTACTTC.

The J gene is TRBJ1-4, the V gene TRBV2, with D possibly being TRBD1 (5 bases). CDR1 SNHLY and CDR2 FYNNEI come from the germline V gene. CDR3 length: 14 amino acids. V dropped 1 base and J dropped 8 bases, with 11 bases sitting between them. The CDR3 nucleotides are TGTGCCAGCAGTGAAGGGCGGGGCGGAGAAAAACTGTTTTTT. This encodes CASSEGRGGEKLFF.

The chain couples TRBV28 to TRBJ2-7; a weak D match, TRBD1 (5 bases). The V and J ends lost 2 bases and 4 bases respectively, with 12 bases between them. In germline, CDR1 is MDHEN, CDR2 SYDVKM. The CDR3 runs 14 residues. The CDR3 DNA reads TGTGCCAGCAGTTTACAGGGTGTTGGGTACGAGCAGTACTTC. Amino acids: CASSLQGVGYEQYF.

The CDR3 is CASRFGTLGVGEQYF. CDR3 bases: TGTGCCAGCAGGTTTGGGACCTTAGGCGTAGGCGAGCAGTACTTC. The chain combines TRBV28 with TRBJ2-7; D may correspond to TRBD1 or TRBD2 (5 bases each). V lost 6 bases and J lost 6, with 21 bases in between. The CDR3 is 15 amino acids. Per germline, CDR1 MDHEN and CDR2 SYDVKM.